Listed below are T cell receptor beta chains from one sample, sequenced in a study of cytomegalovirus exposure and HLA in healthy donors. Sequenced by immunoSEQ multiplex PCR; TCRdb stores in-frame clones only, minus some. The data show more than 200,000 clones, approximately 80% seen once. The specimen was PBMCs. The receptors were sampled from a girl aged 10-17 years in good health and CMV-seronegative. CDR3s include the opening cysteine and the closing phenylalanine or tryptophan. Fields, in order: CDR3 length, J gene, clone size, D gene, V gene, CDR3 protein, CDR3 DNA. D genes are given only for firm matches. Size is omitted from some rows. Given values are once, few, many or a class for expanded clones.

>15|TRBJ2-5|-|TRBD2|TRBV7-9
CASSDSTSGQETQYF
TGTGCCAGCAGCGATTCGACTAGCGGACAAGAGACCCAGTACTTC
>16|TRBJ2-1|-|TRBD2|TRBV5-6
CASSYTSTSGHNEQFF
TGTGCCAGCAGTTACACTTCGACTAGCGGGCACAATGAGCAGTTCTTC
>14|TRBJ1-2|-|TRBD1|TRBV28
CASSSGQDYYGYTF
TGTGCCAGCAGTTCGGGACAGGACTACTATGGCTACACCTTC
>17|TRBJ2-7|-|-|TRBV28
CAASSLISGVFDYEQYF
TGTGCCGCCTCGTCGCTAATTTCAGGTGTCTTTGACTACGAGCAGTACTTC
>15|TRBJ2-5|few|-|TRBV7-9
CASSLASALQETQYF
TGTGCCAGCAGCTTAGCCAGCGCCCTCCAAGAGACCCAGTACTTC
>12|TRBJ2-3|-|-|TRBV5-1
CASSLVRDTQYF
TGCGCCAGCAGCTTGGTTCGGGATACGCAGTATTTT
>18|TRBJ2-3|-|TRBD2|TRBV2
CASSESLALAGATDTQYF
TGTGCCAGCAGTGAAAGTCTGGCCCTAGCGGGGGCCACAGATACGCAGTATTTT
>14|TRBJ1-1|-|TRBD1|TRBV5-1
CASSLEGQGTEAFF
TGCGCCAGCAGCTTAGAGGGACAGGGGACTGAAGCTTTCTTT
>14|TRBJ1-6|-|-|TRBV28
CASRWGLINSPLHF
TGTGCCAGCAGGTGGGGACTTATTAATTCACCCCTCCACTTT
>14|TRBJ2-2|-|-|TRBV28
CASSRTDNPGELFF
TGTGCCAGCAGTCGGACAGACAATCCCGGGGAGCTGTTTTTT
>16|TRBJ2-7|-|TRBD1|TRBV19
CASSFRTGDSSYEQYF
TGTGCCAGTAGTTTCAGAACAGGGGACAGCTCCTACGAGCAGTACTTC
>16|TRBJ1-3|-|TRBD1|TRBV9
CASSKRTGAGGNTIYF
TGTGCCAGCAGCAAGCGAACAGGGGCGGGTGGAAACACCATATATTTT
>16|TRBJ2-7|-|-|TRBV4-2
CASSQSPRGSSYEQYF
TGTGCCAGCAGCCAATCGCCCAGGGGAAGCTCCTACGAGCAGTACTTC
>19|TRBJ2-7|-|TRBD1|TRBV5-1
CASSLPGQGGSMGRYEQYF
TGCGCCAGCAGCTTGCCAGGACAGGGGGGAAGTATGGGTCGCTACGAGCAGTACTTC
>17|TRBJ2-5|-|-|TRBV2
CASGKERLTLGGETQYF
TGTGCCAGCGGGAAGGAGAGACTGACCCTAGGGGGAGAGACCCAGTACTTC
>15|TRBJ2-2|few|-|TRBV6-5
CASSLGATGTGELFF
TGTGCCAGCAGTTTGGGGGCTACTGGCACCGGGGAGCTGTTTTTT
>15|TRBJ2-7|-|TRBD1|TRBV18
CASSRGTTGTYEQYF
TGTGCCAGCTCACGGGGGACGACAGGGACCTACGAGCAGTACTTC
>15|TRBJ2-3|-|-|TRBV19
CASSRGGGSTDTQYF
TGTGCCAGTAGTAGGGGAGGGGGTAGCACAGATACGCAGTATTTT
>17|TRBJ1-2|once|-|TRBV11-2
CASSDTYRSYVSDGYTF
TGTGCCAGCAGCGATACGTATAGATCATACGTGTCGGATGGCTACACCTTC
>13|TRBJ1-4|-|-|TRBV18
CASSPQPMEKLFF
TGTGCCAGCTCACCACAACCTATGGAAAAACTGTTTTTT
>15|TRBJ2-1|few|-|TRBV7-9
CSSSFHSLNNNEQFF
TGTTCCAGCAGCTTTCACTCTCTAAATAACAATGAGCAGTTCTTC
>15|TRBJ2-3|once|-|TRBV7-2
CASSLVGGAQDTQYF
TGTGCCAGCAGCTTAGTAGGGGGGGCCCAAGATACGCAGTATTTT
>14|TRBJ1-1|once|TRBD1|TRBV2
CASSYRGLNTEAFF
TGTGCCAGCAGTTACAGGGGTCTAAACACTGAAGCTTTCTTT
>15|TRBJ2-1|many|TRBD1|TRBV6-4
CASSEGPGQGNEQFF
TGTGCCAGCAGTGAAGGTCCGGGACAGGGCAATGAGCAGTTCTTC
>15|TRBJ2-5|once|TRBD1|TRBV5-3
CASSQGGQAQETQYF
TGTGCCAGCAGCCAAGGGGGACAGGCCCAAGAGACCCAGTACTTC
>17|TRBJ1-2|-|-|TRBV7-8
CASSSRAGAYGDYGYTF
TGTGCCAGCAGCTCGAGGGCAGGGGCCTATGGGGACTATGGCTACACCTTC
>17|TRBJ2-5|-|TRBD2|TRBV27
CASRETWTSGGRETQYF
TGTGCCAGCAGGGAAACCTGGACTAGCGGGGGGCGGGAGACCCAGTACTTC
>13|TRBJ1-1|-|-|TRBV30
CAWKGTENTEAFF
TGTGCCTGGAAAGGGACTGAGAACACTGAAGCTTTCTTT
>17|TRBJ1-6|-|-|TRBV5-6
CASSLAVVRKDNSPLHF
TGTGCCAGCAGCTTGGCCGTAGTGCGTAAAGATAATTCACCCCTCCACTTT
>18|TRBJ2-5|-|TRBD1|TRBV15
CATSRDIGRGGLGETQYF
TGTGCCACCAGCAGAGATATAGGCCGAGGGGGCCTGGGGGAGACCCAGTACTTC
>16|TRBJ1-3|-|-|TRBV5-6
CASSLVQGHSGNTIYF
TGTGCCAGCAGCTTGGTGCAGGGACACTCTGGAAACACCATATATTTT
>14|TRBJ2-3|-|-|TRBV5-1
CASSLGRATDTQYF
TGCGCCAGCAGCTTGGGGCGGGCCACAGATACGCAGTATTTT
>14|TRBJ2-3|once|-|TRBV2
CASGETSGADTQYF
TGTGCCAGCGGGGAGACTAGTGGGGCAGATACGCAGTATTTT
>15|TRBJ2-7|-|-|TRBV7-9
CSSSPGIGRPVEQYF
TGTTCCAGCAGCCCAGGCATTGGAAGGCCGGTAGAGCAGTACTTC
>15|TRBJ2-1|-|-|TRBV7-9
CASSLVKLALDEQFF
TGTGCCAGCAGCTTAGTGAAGCTCGCGCTGGATGAGCAGTTCTTC
>14|TRBJ2-7|-|TRBD1|TRBV5-6
CASRHRGMGYEQYF
TGTGCCAGCAGGCACAGGGGAATGGGCTACGAGCAGTACTTC
>13|TRBJ2-7|-|-|TRBV28
CASSYLVTYEQYF
TGTGCCAGCAGTTATTTAGTTACTTACGAGCAGTACTTC
>15|TRBJ2-1|once|-|TRBV2
CASSPQGSSYNEQFF
TGTGCCAGCAGCCCACAGGGAAGCTCCTACAATGAGCAGTTCTTC
>15|TRBJ2-1|few|-|TRBV7-3
CASSLTRGDSNEQFF
TGTGCCAGCAGCTTAACCCGGGGAGACTCCAATGAGCAGTTCTTC
>16|TRBJ1-2|-|-|TRBV28
CASSLGGRGSFYGYTF
TGTGCCAGCAGTTTAGGAGGGCGGGGTAGTTTCTATGGCTACACCTTC
>16|TRBJ1-2|once|-|TRBV30
CAWRPRGRGALYGYTF
TGTGCCTGGAGGCCCCGGGGGAGGGGAGCACTCTATGGCTACACCTTC
>14|TRBJ1-2|-|-|TRBV6-1
CASSHTTGSFGYTF
TGTGCCAGCAGTCACACGACAGGTTCCTTTGGCTACACCTTC
>14|TRBJ2-7|-|-|TRBV18
CASSPRPVKPGWYF
TGTGCCAGCTCACCACGCCCGGTAAAGCCCGGGTGGTACTTC
>13|TRBJ2-1|few|-|TRBV15
CATSPMRNYEQFF
TGTGCCACCAGCCCTATGAGGAATTATGAGCAGTTCTTC
>15|TRBJ1-2|once|-|TRBV6-6
CASSYAGPGRYGYTF
TGTGCCAGCAGTTATGCGGGGCCGGGGCGCTATGGCTACACCTTC
>16|TRBJ2-2|-|-|TRBV11-2
CASSSRQRLSTGELFF
TGTGCCAGCAGCTCGCGACAGAGACTCAGCACCGGGGAGCTGTTTTTT
>13|TRBJ1-2|-|TRBD1|TRBV9
CASSAQGAGGYTF
TGTGCCAGCAGCGCACAGGGGGCGGGCGGCTACACCTTC
>14|TRBJ1-1|-|-|TRBV7-8
CASSLASGGTEAFF
TGTGCCAGCAGCTTAGCGAGCGGGGGCACTGAAGCTTTCTTT